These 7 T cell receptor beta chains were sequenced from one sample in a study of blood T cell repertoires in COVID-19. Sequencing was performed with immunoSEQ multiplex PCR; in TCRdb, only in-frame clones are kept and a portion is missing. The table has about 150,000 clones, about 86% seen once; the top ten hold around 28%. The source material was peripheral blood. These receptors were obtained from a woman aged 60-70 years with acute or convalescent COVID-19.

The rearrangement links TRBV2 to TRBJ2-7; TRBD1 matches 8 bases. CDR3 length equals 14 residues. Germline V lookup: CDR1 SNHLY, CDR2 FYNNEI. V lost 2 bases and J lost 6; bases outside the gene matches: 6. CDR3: CASSEQGAKSEQYF. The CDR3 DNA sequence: TGTGCCAGCAGTGAACAGGGGGCTAAGTCCGAGCAGTACTTC.

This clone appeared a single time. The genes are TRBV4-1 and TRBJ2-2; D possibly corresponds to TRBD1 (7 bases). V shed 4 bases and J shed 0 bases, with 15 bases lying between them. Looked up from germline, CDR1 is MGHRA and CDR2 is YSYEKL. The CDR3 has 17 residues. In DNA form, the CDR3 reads TGCGCCAGCAGCCCTCGGGCGGGACAGACGAACACCGGGGAGCTGTTTTTT. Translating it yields CASSPRAGQTNTGELFF.

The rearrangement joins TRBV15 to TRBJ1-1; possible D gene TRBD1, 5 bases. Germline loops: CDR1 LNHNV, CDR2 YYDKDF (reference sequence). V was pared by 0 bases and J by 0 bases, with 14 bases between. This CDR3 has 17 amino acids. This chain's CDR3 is CATSREQGRRLNTEAFF. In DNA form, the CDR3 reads TGTGCCACCAGCAGAGAGCAGGGAAGAAGGCTGAACACTGAAGCTTTCTTT.

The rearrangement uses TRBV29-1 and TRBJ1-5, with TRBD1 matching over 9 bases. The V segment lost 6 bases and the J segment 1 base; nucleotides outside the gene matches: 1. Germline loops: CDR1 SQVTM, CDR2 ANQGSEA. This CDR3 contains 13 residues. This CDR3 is CSVTGGSNQPQHF. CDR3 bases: TGCAGCGTGACAGGGGGGAGCAATCAGCCCCAGCATTTT.

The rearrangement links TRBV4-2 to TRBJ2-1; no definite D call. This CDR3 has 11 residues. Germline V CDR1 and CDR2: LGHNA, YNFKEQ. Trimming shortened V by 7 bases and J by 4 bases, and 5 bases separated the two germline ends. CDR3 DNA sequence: TGTGCCAGCATGAGTTACAATGAGCAGTTCTTC. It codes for CASMSYNEQFF.

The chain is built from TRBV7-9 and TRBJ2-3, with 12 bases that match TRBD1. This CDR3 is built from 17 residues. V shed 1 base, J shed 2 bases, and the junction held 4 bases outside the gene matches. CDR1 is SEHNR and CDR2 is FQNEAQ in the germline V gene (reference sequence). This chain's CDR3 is CASSLGGTGGLTDTQYF. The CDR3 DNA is TGTGCCAGCAGCTTAGGGGGGACAGGGGGCCTCACAGATACGCAGTATTTT.

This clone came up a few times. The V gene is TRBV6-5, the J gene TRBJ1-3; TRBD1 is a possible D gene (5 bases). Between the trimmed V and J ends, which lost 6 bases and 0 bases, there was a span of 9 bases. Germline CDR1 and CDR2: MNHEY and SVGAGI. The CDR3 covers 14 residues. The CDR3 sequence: CASRTTGSGNTIYF. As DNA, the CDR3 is TGTGCCAGCAGGACAACAGGCTCTGGAAACACCATATATTTT.